Each of the 11 T cell receptor beta chains below was sequenced from the same sample in a study of control samples from healthy donors and cancer patients. The data were produced by immunoSEQ multiplex PCR, yet TCRdb's version contains in-frame clones alone and is incomplete. The table has under 90,000 clones, about 92% seen once; the top ten hold 5% to 6%. Sequencing used blood. The receptors derive from a woman aged 55-69 years in good health.

This rearrangement joins TRBV12-1 to TRBJ1-4; the listed D gene, TRBD1, was not tested against the DNA. TRBV12-1 counts as a pseudogene. The CDR3 spans 14 residues. The CDR3 nucleotides are TGTGCCAGCAGCCTGGGACAGGGGGGTGAAAAACTGTTTTTT. Protein product: CASSLGQGGEKLFF.

The chain employs TRBV28 and TRBJ1-4, with a weak D call TRBD1 (5 bases). V was trimmed by 5 bases and J by 10 bases, leaving 14 bases between them. The CDR3 spans 13 residues. Germline V lookup: CDR1 MDHEN, CDR2 SYDVKM. CDR3 nucleotides: TGTGCCAGCAGTCCCGGGGGTGACGGAAAACTGTTTTTT. Its translation is CASSPGGDGKLFF.

The chain recombines TRBV28 with TRBJ1-2; D is undetermined. Germline CDR1 and CDR2: MDHEN and SYDVKM. The CDR3 has 15 amino acids. Trimming shortened V by 6 bases and J by 0 bases, and 14 bases separated the two germline ends. In nucleotides, the CDR3 is TGTGCCAGCAGCTCCAACAGAGTACCTAACTATGGCTACACCTTC. Amino acid sequence: CASSSNRVPNYGYTF.

This chain links TRBV28 with TRBJ2-1; 14 positions agree with TRBD2. The CDR3 covers 19 residues. After removal of 5 bases from V and 0 bases from J, the junction contained 9 bases not matched to a gene. Germline CDR1 MDHEN, CDR2 SYDVKM. The CDR3: CASSPHWTSGGSSYNEQFF. Here the CDR3 DNA reads TGTGCCAGCAGTCCTCATTGGACTAGCGGGGGGAGCTCCTACAATGAGCAGTTCTTC.

The J gene is TRBJ1-2, the V gene TRBV28; D is unclear. The CDR3 loop spans 13 amino acids. Germline-derived CDR1 and CDR2 are MDHEN and SYDVKM. V gave up 2 bases and J gave up 4 bases, with 8 bases separating them. The chain's CDR3 is CASSLSMGYGYTF. As DNA, the CDR3 is TGTGCCAGCAGTTTAAGCATGGGCTATGGCTACACCTTC.

The CDR3 region has the DNA TGCGCCAGCAGTGTGTCTGGGGAAGGGTACGAGCAGTACTTC. It specifies CASSVSGEGYEQYF. The chain couples TRBV5-1 to TRBJ2-7; no firm D call. From germline, CDR1 is SGHRS and CDR2 YFSETQ. This CDR3 is built from 14 residues. V was trimmed by 5 bases and J by 4 bases, leaving 16 bases between them.

The V and J genes are TRBV5-1 and TRBJ2-1, with D possibly matching TRBD1 (6 bases). The CDR3 runs 14 residues. The ends were cut back, 2 bases at V and 0 bases at J, with 6 bases in the middle. Germline assignment: CDR1 SGHRS and CDR2 YFSETQ. The CDR3 DNA reads as TGCGCCAGCAGCTTACAGGGCTCCTACAATGAGCAGTTCTTC. Its translation: CASSLQGSYNEQFF.

J is TRBJ1-1 and V is TRBV11-2; TRBD1 might be the D (6 bases). V shed 5 bases and J shed 1 base, with 8 bases lying between them. This CDR3 has 13 residues. The V gene's germline CDR1 is SGHAT and CDR2 FQNNGV. The CDR3 bases are TGTGCCAGCAGCCTGACAGGGAACACTGAAGCTTTCTTT. Encoded protein: CASSLTGNTEAFF.

To note about this clone: A read error may produce the germline difference seen at one junction end. The chain uses TRBV3-1 (or the pseudogene TRBV3-2) and TRBJ1-6; maybe TRBD1 (5 bases). Germline CDR1 is LGHDT and CDR2 is YNNKEL (reference sequence). The CDR3 totals 14 residues. CDR3: CASRQGHDNSPLHF. DNA for the CDR3: TGTGCCAGCAGACAAGGACACGATAATTCACCCCTCCACTTT.

In its sample, this clone was seen a few times. CDR3 loop: CASSPYGGSTGELFF. CDR3 in DNA: TGCGCCAGCAGCCCCTATGGCGGTAGCACCGGGGAGCTGTTTTTT. This rearrangement joins TRBV4-1 to TRBJ2-2; the D is unclear. This CDR3 contains 15 residues. Trimming cost V 4 bases and J 4 bases, with 13 bases left between them. Per germline, CDR1 MGHRA and CDR2 YSYEKL.

This sequence joins TRBV28 and TRBJ2-1; 10 nucleotides line up with TRBD1. The J segment lost 7 bases and the V segment lost 2 bases, leaving 2 bases of the junction unmatched. This CDR3 has 14 amino acids. Germline-derived CDR1 and CDR2 are MDHEN and SYDVKM. This chain's CDR3 is CASSLRQGANEQFF. DNA of the CDR3: TGTGCCAGCAGTTTAAGACAGGGGGCGAATGAGCAGTTCTTC.